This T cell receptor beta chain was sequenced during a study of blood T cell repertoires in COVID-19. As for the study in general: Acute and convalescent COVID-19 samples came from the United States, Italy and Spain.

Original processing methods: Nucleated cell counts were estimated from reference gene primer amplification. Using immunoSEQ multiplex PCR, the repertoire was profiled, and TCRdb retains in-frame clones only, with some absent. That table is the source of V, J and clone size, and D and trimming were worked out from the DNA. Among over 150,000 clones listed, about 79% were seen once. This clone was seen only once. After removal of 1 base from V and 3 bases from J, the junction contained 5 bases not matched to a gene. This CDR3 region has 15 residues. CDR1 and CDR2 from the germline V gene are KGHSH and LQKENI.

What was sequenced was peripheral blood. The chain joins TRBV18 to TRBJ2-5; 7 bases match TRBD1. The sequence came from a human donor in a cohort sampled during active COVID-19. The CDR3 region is CASSPRGTVKETQYF. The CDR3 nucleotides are TGTGCCAGCTCACCACGTGGGACAGTGAAAGAGACCCAGTACTTC.